The present T cell receptor (beta chain) was sequenced within a study of blood T cell repertoires in COVID-19. V was pared by 2 bases and J by 7 bases, with 3 bases of the junction left unmatched. CDR3 length equals 14 residues. From germline, CDR1 is ENHRY and CDR2 SYGVKD. Sequenced by immunoSEQ multiplex PCR; TCRdb stores in-frame clones only, minus some. This table has 250,000 or so clones, 90% appearing once. The TCR comes from a woman in her 30s with acute COVID-19. The material sequenced was PBMCs or T cells enriched from blood (not recorded which). The gene calls are TRBV10-3 and TRBJ1-5; TRBD1 matches 9 bases. The CDR3 is CAISEGTGRQPQHF. CDR3 coding DNA: TGTGCCATCAGTGAGGGGACAGGGCGACAGCCCCAGCATTTT.